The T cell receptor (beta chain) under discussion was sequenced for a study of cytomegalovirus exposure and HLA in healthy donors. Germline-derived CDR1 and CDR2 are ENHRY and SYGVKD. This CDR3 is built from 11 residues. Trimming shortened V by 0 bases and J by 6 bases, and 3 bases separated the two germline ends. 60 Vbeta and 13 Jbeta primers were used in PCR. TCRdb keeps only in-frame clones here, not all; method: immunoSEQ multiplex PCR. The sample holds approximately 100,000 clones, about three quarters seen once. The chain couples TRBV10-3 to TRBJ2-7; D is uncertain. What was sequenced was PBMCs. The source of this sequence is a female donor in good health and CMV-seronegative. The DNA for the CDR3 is TGTGCCATCAGTGAGTCGAGCGAGCAGTACTTC. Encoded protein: CAISESSEQYF.